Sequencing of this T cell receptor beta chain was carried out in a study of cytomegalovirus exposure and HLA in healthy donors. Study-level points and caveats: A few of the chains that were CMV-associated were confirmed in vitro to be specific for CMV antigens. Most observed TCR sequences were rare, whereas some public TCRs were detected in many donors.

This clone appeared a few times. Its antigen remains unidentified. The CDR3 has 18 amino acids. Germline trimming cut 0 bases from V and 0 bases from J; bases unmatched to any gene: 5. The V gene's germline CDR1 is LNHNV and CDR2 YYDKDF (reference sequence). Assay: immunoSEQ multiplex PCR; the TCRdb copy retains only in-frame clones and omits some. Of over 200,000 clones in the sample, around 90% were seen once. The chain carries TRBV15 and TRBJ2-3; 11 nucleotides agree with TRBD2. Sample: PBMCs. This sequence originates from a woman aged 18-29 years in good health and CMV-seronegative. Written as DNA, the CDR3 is TGTGCCACCAGCAGAGATCGTAGCGGGAGGGTTAGCACAGATACGCAGTATTTT. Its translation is CATSRDRSGRVSTDTQYF.